This T cell receptor (beta chain) came from a study of beta chain features in type 1 diabetes. The CDR3 is 13 residues long. Germline V lookup: CDR1 SGHRS, CDR2 YFSETQ. V was shortened by 3 bases and J by 7 bases, with 12 bases between the two germline ends. This clone was counted only a few times. Antigen unknown. General observations from the study: The study found fewer insertions and more deletions at VDJ junctions in type 1 diabetes patients. A greater similarity of naive, central memory and Treg TCRB repertoires was seen among patients than among healthy donors. Researchers caution that PCR might favor shorter templates, equally among patients and controls. For Type 1 diabetes patients, all four CD4+ subsets carried TCRB CDR3s that were moderately but significantly shorter.

Expressed TCRB transcripts were sequenced because the entire RNA isolate underwent reverse transcription. Method: immunoSEQ multiplex PCR; TCRdb's copy keeps in-frame clones and lacks some. The sample shows 300,000 to 350,000 clones, 13% of them seen only once. The sequence was obtained from a woman between 18 and 30 years old with type 1 diabetes. The V and J genes are TRBV5-1 and TRBJ2-3; possible D gene TRBD1, 6 bases. The sequencing input was naive CD4+ T cells from blood. CDR3 amino acids: CASSSKQGNTQYF. The CDR3 nucleotides read TGCGCCAGCAGCTCCAAACAGGGAAATACGCAGTATTTT.